This T cell receptor beta chain stems from a study of T cell changes during pregnancy in multiple sclerosis. Clones were read by immunoSEQ multiplex PCR, and TCRdb kept only the in-frame ones, dropping some. There are 80,000 or so clones in the sample; about 90% occur only once, and approximately 1.4% lies in the top ten. This clone was detected only once. The CDR3 sequence is 12 residues long. Trimming pared 8 bases from V and 1 base from J, leaving 8 bases between. Germline lookup yields CDR1 WSHSY and CDR2 SAAADI. The V gene is TRBV10-2, the J gene TRBJ2-5, with a possible D match to TRBD1 (5 bases). This clonotype originated in a female donor with multiple sclerosis, enrolled in a pregnancy study. The sample consisted of peripheral blood, taken before pregnancy. Here the CDR3 reads CASRQFQETQYF. The CDR3 bases are TGCGCCAGCCGACAGTTCCAAGAGACCCAGTACTTC.